This is a list of T cell receptor beta chains from one sample in a study of blood T cells in healthy people across ages. TCRdb processed the 5' RACE reads anew with MiXCR; each CDR3 protein has one entry. Counted here are fewer than 750,000 distinct CDR3 sequences, roughly 48% occurring once; the ten biggest clones make up about 22%. Sequencing input: blood. The receptors come from an elderly man in good health. Both conserved end residues are part of each CDR3. D genes are given only for firm matches. Rows may omit the clone size; those that give it use once, few, many or a size class.

len	v_gene	abundance	j_gene	d_gene	CDR3aa	CDR3nt
15	TRBV15	-	TRBJ2-3	-	CATSSPGLRTDTQYF	TGTGCCACCAGCAGCCCGGGACTTCGCACAGATACGCAGTATTTT
13	TRBV7-9	-	TRBJ1-4	TRBD1	CAEQQGAGEKLFF	TGTGCCGAACAACAGGGGGCCGGTGAAAAACTGTTTTTT
16	TRBV7-2	-	TRBJ1-6	TRBD1	CASSLQGASYNSPLHF	TGTGCCAGCAGCTTACAGGGGGCGTCCTATAATTCACCCCTCCACTTT
13	TRBV13	many	TRBJ2-1	-	CASSTGAYNEQFF	TGTGCCAGCAGCACCGGAGCCTACAATGAGCAGTTCTTC
16	TRBV9	-	TRBJ2-3	TRBD2	CASSNRLAGGTDTQYF	TGCGCCAGCAGCAACCGACTAGCGGGGGGTACAGATACGCAGTATTTT
14	TRBV12-3/TRBV12-4	-	TRBJ2-7	-	CASSYTGFRYEQYF	TGTGCCAGCAGTTATACAGGGTTTAGATACGAGCAGTACTTC
12	TRBV20-1	-	TRBJ1-4	-	CSAGGLYEKLFF	TGCAGTGCTGGGGGACTGTATGAAAAACTGTTTTTT
15	TRBV4-2	few	TRBJ2-3	TRBD2	CASSQDAGGPYMQYF	TGTGCCAGCAGCCAAGACGCGGGAGGGCCTTATATGCAGTATTTT
15	TRBV5-5	few	TRBJ2-3	-	CASSRTARDTDTQYF	TGTGCCAGCAGCCGGACAGCCAGAGACACAGATACGCAGTATTTT
14	TRBV7-8	few	TRBJ2-1	-	CASSLDRNYNEQFF	TGTGCCAGCAGCTTAGACAGAAACTACAATGAGCAGTTCTTC
11	TRBV29-1	-	TRBJ1-2	-	CSVAGNYGYTF	TGCAGCGTTGCCGGCAACTATGGCTACACCTTC
14	TRBV15	-	TRBJ2-4	-	CATSSVTGFNIQYF	TGTGCCACCAGCAGCGTAACGGGGTTCAACATTCAGTACTTC
13	TRBV27	-	TRBJ2-5	-	CAPSREGGETQYF	TGTGCCCCCTCTCGAGAAGGGGGGGAGACCCAGTACTTC
14	TRBV5-1	few	TRBJ2-5	-	CASSLTAYQETQYF	TGCGCCAGCAGCTTGACAGCGTACCAAGAGACCCAGTACTTC
13	TRBV13	-	TRBJ2-2	-	CASSHRGYRELFF	TGTGCCAGCAGCCATAGAGGCTACCGGGAGCTGTTTTTT
15	TRBV6-5	many	TRBJ2-5	TRBD1	CASSYATGGGETQYF	TGTGCCAGCAGTTATGCGACAGGGGGAGGAGAGACCCAGTACTTC
13	TRBV6-5	many	TRBJ1-2	-	CASSPIRVYGYTF	TGTGCCAGCAGCCCGATCAGGGTCTATGGCTACACCTTC
16	TRBV9	-	TRBJ2-7	-	CASSPSMPAGPYEQYF	TGTGCCAGCAGCCCTTCTATGCCGGCGGGCCCCTACGAGCAGTACTTC
15	TRBV5-1	-	TRBJ2-1	-	CASKLQGGSYNEQFF	TGCGCCAGCAAACTACAGGGTGGCTCCTACAATGAGCAGTTCTTC
15	TRBV5-1	-	TRBJ2-2	-	CASSLSATSVGELFF	TGCGCCAGCAGCTTAAGCGCCACGTCTGTCGGGGAGCTGTTTTTT
13	TRBV7-2	-	TRBJ1-1	-	CASSYLRNTEAFF	TGTGCCAGCAGCTACTTGAGGAACACTGAAGCTTTCTTT
14	TRBV20-1	-	TRBJ2-5	TRBD2	CRVFGGRAAETQYF	TGCAGGGTCTTCGGCGGGAGGGCCGCGGAGACCCAGTACTTC
13	TRBV29-1	few	TRBJ2-5	-	CSVEISREKTQYF	TGCAGCGTTGAAATTAGTAGGGAGAAGACCCAGTACTTC
14	TRBV6-6	many	TRBJ2-4	TRBD1	CASRATGAKNIQYF	TGTGCCAGCAGGGCGACAGGGGCCAAAAACATTCAGTACTTC
15	TRBV7-9	-	TRBJ1-2	TRBD1	CASRRQTGVGYGYTF	TGTGCCAGCAGACGCCAGACAGGGGTTGGCTATGGCTACACCTTC
15	TRBV28	-	TRBJ2-7	TRBD2	CASTPPGTRGYEQYF	TGTGCCAGCACTCCTCCGGGGACTAGGGGCTACGAGCAGTACTTC
13	TRBV27	-	TRBJ1-1	-	CASSLSWGGEAFF	TGTGCCAGCAGTTTATCGTGGGGGGGTGAAGCTTTCTTT
15	TRBV5-6	few	TRBJ2-1	TRBD2	CASSSPSGSYNEQFF	TGTGCCAGCAGCTCCCCTAGCGGATCCTACAATGAGCAGTTCTTC
14	TRBV6-5	-	TRBJ2-7	-	CASRTIDKGHEQYF	TGTGCCAGCAGGACCATCGACAAGGGGCACGAGCAGTACTTC
14	TRBV5-1	few	TRBJ1-2	TRBD1	CASSSDRGQVGYTF	TGCGCCAGCAGCTCCGACAGGGGGCAGGTTGGCTACACCTTC
14	TRBV20-1	once	TRBJ2-7	-	CSARDPQSSYEQYF	TGCAGTGCTAGAGACCCACAGAGCTCCTACGAGCAGTACTTC
13	TRBV7-9	-	TRBJ2-7	-	CASSRAGTYEQYF	TGTGCCAGCAGCCGGGCAGGGACCTACGAGCAGTACTTC
14	TRBV5-5	-	TRBJ2-7	TRBD1	CASSYGTVNYEQYF	TGTGCCAGCAGCTACGGGACAGTGAACTACGAGCAGTACTTC
14	TRBV3-1	-	TRBJ2-7	-	CASSQVYRGYEQYF	TGTGCCAGCAGCCAAGTGTACAGAGGCTACGAGCAGTACTTC
12	TRBV27	few	TRBJ2-7	-	CASSSTNNEQYF	TGTGCCAGCAGTTCTACTAACAACGAGCAGTACTTC
14	TRBV5-1	few	TRBJ2-3	TRBD1	CASSADRVTDTQYF	TGCGCCAGCAGCGCCGACAGGGTTACAGATACGCAGTATTTT
16	TRBV7-9	few	TRBJ1-1	-	CASSPHLARGPQEAFF	TGTGCCAGCAGCCCGCACTTGGCCAGGGGACCCCAAGAAGCTTTCTTT
16	TRBV9	few	TRBJ2-3	-	CASSRGRASLTDTQYF	TGTGCCAGCAGCAGGGGCAGGGCTAGCCTCACAGATACGCAGTATTTT
13	TRBV7-2	-	TRBJ2-7	TRBD2	CASRLAEYNEQYF	TGTGCCAGTCGACTAGCGGAATACAATGAGCAGTACTTC
12	TRBV3-1	-	TRBJ2-7	-	CASSQSSHEQYF	TGTGCCAGCAGCCAGAGTAGCCACGAGCAGTACTTC
12	TRBV6-2/TRBV6-3	few	TRBJ1-1	-	CASRGPDTEAFF	TGTGCCAGCAGGGGTCCGGACACTGAAGCTTTCTTT
14	TRBV29-1	-	TRBJ2-7	-	CSARRGNIPNEQYF	TGCAGCGCCAGAAGGGGGAACATTCCCAACGAGCAGTACTTC
15	TRBV7-2	-	TRBJ2-7	-	CASSVTGSGSYEQYF	TGTGCCAGCAGCGTTACAGGTTCTGGGTCCTACGAGCAGTACTTC
14	TRBV5-1	-	TRBJ1-2	TRBD1	CASSRDSPNYGYTF	TGCGCCAGCAGCCGGGACAGTCCTAACTATGGCTACACCTTC
17	TRBV6-6	many	TRBJ1-1	-	CASSYPEMTQLNTEAFF	TGTGCCAGCAGTTACCCAGAGATGACGCAGCTGAACACTGAAGCTTTCTTT
16	TRBV10-3	few	TRBJ2-2	TRBD2	CAISESLAGNTGELFF	TGTGCCATCAGTGAGTCCCTAGCGGGGAACACCGGGGAGCTGTTTTTT
16	TRBV7-2	few	TRBJ2-7	TRBD2	CASSQRGTSGAYEQYF	TGTGCCAGCAGCCAGAGGGGGACTAGCGGAGCCTACGAGCAGTACTTC
14	TRBV30	-	TRBJ1-4	TRBD1	CAWSVGTANEKLFF	TGTGCCTGGAGTGTAGGGACAGCTAATGAAAAACTGTTTTTT
14	TRBV2	once	TRBJ2-5	-	CASSALAGSETQYF	TGTGCCAGCAGTGCATTGGCAGGGTCAGAGACCCAGTACTTC
14	TRBV6-2/TRBV6-3	-	TRBJ2-1	TRBD1	CASQTGGRFDEQFF	TGTGCCAGCCAGACAGGGGGCCGGTTCGATGAGCAGTTCTTC
15	TRBV20-1	-	TRBJ2-1	-	CSARDPAGPGNEQFF	TGCAGTGCTAGAGATCCCGCCGGGCCCGGGAATGAGCAGTTCTTC
14	TRBV12-3/TRBV12-4	-	TRBJ2-5	-	CASSRSQGIETQYF	TGTGCCAGCAGTCGCAGCCAGGGTATAGAGACCCAGTACTTC
19	TRBV20-1	-	TRBJ2-1	TRBD1	CSAFNPGQGAGHSYNEQFF	TGCAGTGCTTTTAATCCGGGACAGGGGGCGGGACACTCCTACAATGAGCAGTTCTTC
13	TRBV6-1	-	TRBJ2-1	TRBD2	CASIRVSGDEQFF	TGTGCCAGCATAAGGGTTAGCGGGGACGAGCAGTTCTTC
12	TRBV29-1	few	TRBJ2-3	-	CSVAKDTDTQYF	TGCAGCGTTGCGAAGGACACAGATACGCAGTATTTT